Listed here are 12 T cell receptor beta chains from one sample, sequenced in a study of blood T cell repertoires in COVID-19. The assay was immunoSEQ multiplex PCR, and TCRdb's table has in-frame clones only and misses some. This repertoire shows approximately 180,000 clones, around nine tenths found once; its top ten account for around 12%. Sample: peripheral blood. These TCRs come from a woman in her 70s with COVID-19, enrolled during active disease.

J is TRBJ1-2 and V is TRBV15; 10 nucleotides match TRBD1. The CDR3 is made up of 14 amino acids. Losses at the gene ends were 4 bases for V and 8 bases for J; bases not matched to a gene: 7. Per germline, CDR1 LNHNV and CDR2 YYDKDF (reference sequence). The CDR3 loop is CATSNDRGHRGYTF. As DNA, the CDR3 is TGTGCCACCAGCAATGACAGGGGGCATCGAGGCTACACCTTC. The variable domain in full, completed from reference TRBV15 and TRBJ1-2, reads DAMVIQNPRYQVTQFGKPVTLSCSQTLNHNVMYWYQQKSSQAPKLLFHYYDKDFNNEADTPDNFQSRRPNTSFCFLDIRSPGLGDTAMYLCATSNDRGHRGYTFGSGTRLTVV.

This clone was found once. The genes are TRBV6-5 and TRBJ2-5; 8 nucleotides match TRBD2. J lost 5 bases, V lost 6 bases, and 11 bases had no gene match. The CDR3 runs 15 residues. The V gene's germline CDR1 is MNHEY and CDR2 SVGAGI. CDR3 nucleotides: TGTGCCAGCAGCACCCCGGGACTAGGGCGGGAGACCCAGTACTTC. This translates into CASSTPGLGRETQYF.

The rearrangement uses TRBV6-5 and TRBJ1-2, with a possible D match to TRBD1 (5 bases). Trimming removed 0 bases at V and 0 bases at J, with 11 bases between. The CDR3 sequence is 16 residues long. CDR1 is MNHEY, CDR2 SVGAGI, per germline. CDR3 nucleotide sequence: TGTGCCAGCAGTTACTCGGGGGGATCCGCTAACTATGGCTACACCTTC. This translates into CASSYSGGSANYGYTF.

The J gene is TRBJ2-5, the V gene TRBV5-1; unclear D gene. Germline CDR1 is SGHRS and CDR2 is YFSETQ. This CDR3 contains 14 residues. Trimming took off 2 bases at V and 5 bases at J, with 13 bases between the two ends. This CDR3 is CASSLPAPGETQYF. The CDR3 DNA follows: TGCGCCAGCAGCTTACCGGCCCCCGGGGAGACCCAGTACTTC.

This clone appeared a few times. CDR3 amino acids: CASRRANTEAFF. The CDR3 nucleotides read TGTGCCAGCCGCAGGGCAAACACTGAAGCTTTCTTT. The rearrangement links TRBV3-1 (or the pseudogene TRBV3-2) to TRBJ1-1, with D tentatively TRBD1 (5 bases). The germline V and J ends were trimmed by 8 bases and 2 bases, with 9 bases remaining between them. The CDR3 covers 12 residues. Germline V gene lookup returns CDR1 LGHDT and CDR2 YNNKEL (reference sequence).

The V call is TRBV11-2, the J call TRBJ2-2; a possible D gene is TRBD1 (5 bases). Germline CDR1 SGHAT, CDR2 FQNNGV. The V end was cut by 5 bases, the J end by 5 bases, with 15 bases between. The CDR3 totals 15 residues. The CDR3 sequence is CASSPLSTGTGELFF. The CDR3 bases are TGTGCCAGCAGCCCCCTATCCACAGGTACCGGGGAGCTGTTTTTT.

This clone was seen a few times. This chain uses TRBV5-1 with TRBJ1-3; D is ambiguous. Trimming stripped 0 bases from V and 0 bases from J, with 7 bases between. This CDR3 contains 15 residues. The germline gives CDR1 SGHRS, CDR2 YFSETQ. The CDR3 region has the DNA TGCGCCAGCAGCTTGGGTGAGAGCTCTGGAAACACCATATATTTT. Translation gives CASSLGESSGNTIYF.

The chain carries TRBV5-8 and TRBJ2-6; possible D gene TRBD1, 6 bases. Germline V lookup: CDR1 SGHTS, CDR2 YDEGEE. This CDR3 is 18 amino acids long. V lost 4 bases, J lost 0 bases, and 17 bases lay in between. CDR3 DNA: TGTGCCAGCAGCACGCTACAGGGACACAGCTCTGGGGCCAACGTCCTGACTTTC. This encodes CASSTLQGHSSGANVLTF.

V usage is TRBV28 and J usage is TRBJ1-4, with 7 bases aligning to TRBD1. Germline trimming cut 6 bases from V and 6 bases from J; bases unmatched to any gene: 4. The germline V gene has CDR1 MDHEN and CDR2 SYDVKM. The CDR3 spans 13 residues. The chain's CDR3 is CASRGQNYEKLFF. The CDR3 region has the DNA TGTGCCAGCAGGGGACAGAATTATGAAAAACTGTTTTTT.

The CDR3 loop reads CASSEGDSLVTQYF. The CDR3 nucleotides read TGTGCCAGCAGTGAAGGGGACTCCCTTGTGACCCAGTACTTC. This sequence joins TRBV6-1 and TRBJ2-5; D might be TRBD2 (6 bases). The length of the CDR3 is 14 residues. From germline, CDR1 is MNHNS and CDR2 SASEGT. V lost 1 base to trimming and J lost 7 bases, with 13 bases between them.

The chain recombines TRBV2 with TRBJ1-1; perhaps TRBD1 as D (6 bases). The germline V and J ends were trimmed by 4 bases and 3 bases, with 18 bases remaining between them. This CDR3 comprises 16 residues. Germline-derived CDR1 and CDR2 are SNHLY and FYNNEI. The CDR3 DNA reads TGTGCCAGCAGTGTCACAGGGAACAACGGTTACACTGAAGCTTTCTTT. As protein: CASSVTGNNGYTEAFF.

This clone was observed a handful of times. The chain combines TRBV3-1 (or the pseudogene TRBV3-2) with TRBJ1-5, with D perhaps matching TRBD1 (5 bases). Trimming took 1 base from V and 4 from J, leaving 8 bases between them. Germline V lookup: CDR1 LGHDT, CDR2 YNNKEL (reference sequence). This CDR3 has 14 amino acids. Here the CDR3 DNA reads TGTGCCAGCAGCCAAGGCCAGGGTAATCAGCCCCAGCATTTT. Its protein is CASSQGQGNQPQHF.